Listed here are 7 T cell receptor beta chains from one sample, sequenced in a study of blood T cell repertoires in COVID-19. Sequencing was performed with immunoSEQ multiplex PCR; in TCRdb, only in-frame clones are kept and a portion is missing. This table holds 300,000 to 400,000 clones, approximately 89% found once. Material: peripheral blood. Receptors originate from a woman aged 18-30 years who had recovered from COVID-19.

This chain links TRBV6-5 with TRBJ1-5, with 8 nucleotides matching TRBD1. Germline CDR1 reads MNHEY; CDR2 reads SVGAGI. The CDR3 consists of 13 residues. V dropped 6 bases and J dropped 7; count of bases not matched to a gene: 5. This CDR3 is CASRRQGSQPQHF. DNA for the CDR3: TGTGCCAGCAGACGACAGGGGAGCCAGCCCCAGCATTTT.

The CDR3, as DNA: TGTGCTAGTGGTTCGGGGGACTTACCCTCCTACAATGAGCAGTTCTTC. Encoded protein: CASGSGDLPSYNEQFF. The rearrangement links TRBV12-5 to TRBJ2-1; D possibly corresponds to TRBD2 (6 bases). Trimming stripped 4 bases from V and 0 bases from J, with 13 bases between. Germline V gene lookup returns CDR1 LGHNT and CDR2 FRNRAP. This CDR3 contains 16 residues.

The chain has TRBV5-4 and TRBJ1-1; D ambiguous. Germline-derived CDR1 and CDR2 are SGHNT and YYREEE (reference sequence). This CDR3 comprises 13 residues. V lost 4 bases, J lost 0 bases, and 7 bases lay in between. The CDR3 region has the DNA TGTGCCAGCAGCCTGCAGTTGAACACTGAAGCTTTCTTT. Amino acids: CASSLQLNTEAFF.

The CDR3 is CASSDGGLGETQYF. CDR3 sequence (DNA): TGCGCCAGCAGCGACGGGGGGCTCGGAGAGACCCAGTACTTC. The V and J genes are TRBV4-3 and TRBJ2-5, with D maybe TRBD2 (7 bases). Germline values: CDR1 LGHNA, CDR2 YSLEER. V lost 5 bases and J 4 bases, leaving 14 bases between the germline ends. The CDR3 runs 14 residues.

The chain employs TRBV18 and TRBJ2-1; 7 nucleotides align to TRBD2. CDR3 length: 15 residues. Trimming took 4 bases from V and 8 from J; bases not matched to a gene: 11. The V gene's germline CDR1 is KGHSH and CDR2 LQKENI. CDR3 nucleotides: TGTGCCAGCTCACGGGAGGGAGGGCGAGTCCATGAGCAGTTCTTC. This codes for CASSREGGRVHEQFF.

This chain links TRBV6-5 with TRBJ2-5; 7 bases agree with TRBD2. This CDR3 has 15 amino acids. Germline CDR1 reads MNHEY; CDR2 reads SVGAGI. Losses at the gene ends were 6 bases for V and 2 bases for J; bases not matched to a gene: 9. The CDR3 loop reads CASRPAAGRQETQYF. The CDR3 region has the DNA TGTGCCAGCAGGCCCGCAGCGGGACGGCAAGAGACCCAGTACTTC.

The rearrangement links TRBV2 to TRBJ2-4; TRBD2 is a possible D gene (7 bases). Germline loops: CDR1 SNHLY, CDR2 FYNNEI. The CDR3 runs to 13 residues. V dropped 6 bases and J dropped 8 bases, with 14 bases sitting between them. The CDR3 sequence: CASRNREGDIQYF. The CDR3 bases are TGTGCCAGCAGGAACAGGGAGGGGGACATTCAGTACTTC.